This T cell receptor (beta chain) was observed in a study of tumor and adjacent non-tumor tissue in lung cancer. Study findings and constraints: Tumor repertoires had a smaller top 100 clone share than normal lung.

As for this clonotype: Its target is unknown. Relative to the germline gene, one junction end is altered; a read error may explain this.

No cell sorting was done before RNA was extracted from the tissue. More than 3 cm separated this lung sample from the edge of the tumor. TCRbeta libraries were built with three rounds of nested PCR, modified from ARM-PCR. In TCRdb, the multiplex PCR reads were re-called with MiXCR into one record per CDR3 protein. Here the sample spans 35,000 to 55,000 distinct CDR3 sequences, roughly two thirds being singletons. This CDR3 comprises 13 residues. In germline, CDR1 is MNHEY, CDR2 SVGAGI. Sample: distant non-tumor lung tissue. The source is a woman aged 40 to 50 with non-small cell lung cancer. The V call is TRBV6-5, the J call TRBJ1-1, with D possibly matching TRBD1 (5 bases). The DNA for the CDR3 is TGTGTCAGCAGACCCCTTAACAGGCCTGAGACTTTCTTT. This gives the protein CVSRPLNRPETFF.